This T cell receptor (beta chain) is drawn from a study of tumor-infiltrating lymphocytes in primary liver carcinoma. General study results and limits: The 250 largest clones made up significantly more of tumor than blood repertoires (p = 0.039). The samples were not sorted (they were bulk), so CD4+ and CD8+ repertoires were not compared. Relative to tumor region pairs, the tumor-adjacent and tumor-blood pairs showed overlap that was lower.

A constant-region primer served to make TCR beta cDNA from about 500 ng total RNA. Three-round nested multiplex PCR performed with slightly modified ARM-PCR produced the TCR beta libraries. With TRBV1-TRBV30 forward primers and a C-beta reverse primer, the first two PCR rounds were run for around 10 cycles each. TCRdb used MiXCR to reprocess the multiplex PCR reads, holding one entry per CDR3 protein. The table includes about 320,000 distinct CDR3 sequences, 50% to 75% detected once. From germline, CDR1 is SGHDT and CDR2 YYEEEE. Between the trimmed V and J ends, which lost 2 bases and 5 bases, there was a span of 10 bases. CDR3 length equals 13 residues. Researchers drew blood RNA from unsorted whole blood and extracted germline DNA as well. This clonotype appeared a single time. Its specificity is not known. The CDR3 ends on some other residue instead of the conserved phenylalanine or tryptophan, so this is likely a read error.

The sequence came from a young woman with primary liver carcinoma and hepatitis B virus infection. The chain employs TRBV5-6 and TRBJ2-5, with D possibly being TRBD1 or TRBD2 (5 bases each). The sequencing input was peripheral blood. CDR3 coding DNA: TGTGCCAGCAGCTTTGGGGGAGCGGAGACCCAGTACTAC. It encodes CASSFGGAETQYY.